The clone carrying this T cell receptor beta chain was counted a single time. V shed 5 bases and J shed 1 base, with 6 bases lying between them. The CDR3 totals 14 residues. Per germline, CDR1 MRHNA and CDR2 SNTAGT. The validation cohort, a group of 120 subjects, included the donors and was separate from the roughly 700-subject first cohort. This sample stems from a study of cytomegalovirus exposure and HLA in healthy donors. TCRdb's table, derived via immunoSEQ multiplex PCR, lists solely in-frame clones and lacks some. The data show hundreds of thousands of clones, with 88% seen just once and around 0.92% held by the top ten.

This clonotype originated in a woman under 30 in good health and CMV-seronegative. Sequencing was done on a sample of PBMCs. The V gene is TRBV6-4, the J gene TRBJ2-6; D gene uncertain. This CDR3 is CASSSQSGANVLTF. CDR3 in DNA: TGTGCCAGCAGTTCCCAATCTGGGGCCAACGTCCTGACTTTC.